The sample holds many counts of the clone carrying this T cell receptor (beta chain). The V gene lost 1 base and the J gene lost 4 bases, with 11 bases spanning the gap. Germline V gives CDR1 SEHNR, CDR2 FQNEAQ (reference sequence). This CDR3 is built from 14 residues. The data derive from a study of T-cell reconstitution after alpha-beta-depleted transplantation in children. Preparing the TCRbeta library involved the use of unique molecular identifiers. TCRdb passed the PCR reads through MiXCR, listing each CDR3 protein once. The repertoire holds approximately 590,000 distinct CDR3 sequences, with over 9.5% as singletons.

The clonotype originates from a human donor who donated a stem cell graft to a child with acute myeloid leukemia. This sample comprised PBMCs from the stem cell graft donor, obtained from the stem cell graft. V and J are TRBV7-9 and TRBJ2-7; unclear D gene. For the CDR3, the DNA is TGTGCCAGCAGCTTAGGCAGCGTCGTTTACGAGCAGTACTTC. Its protein product is CASSLGSVVYEQYF. Full variable domain (missing parts from reference TRBV7-9 and TRBJ2-7): DTGVSQNPRHKITKRGQNVTFRCDPISEHNRLYWYRQTLGQGPEFLTYFQNEAQLEKSRLLSDRFSAERPKGSFSTLEIQRTEQGDSAMYLCASSLGSVVYEQYFGPGTRLTVT.